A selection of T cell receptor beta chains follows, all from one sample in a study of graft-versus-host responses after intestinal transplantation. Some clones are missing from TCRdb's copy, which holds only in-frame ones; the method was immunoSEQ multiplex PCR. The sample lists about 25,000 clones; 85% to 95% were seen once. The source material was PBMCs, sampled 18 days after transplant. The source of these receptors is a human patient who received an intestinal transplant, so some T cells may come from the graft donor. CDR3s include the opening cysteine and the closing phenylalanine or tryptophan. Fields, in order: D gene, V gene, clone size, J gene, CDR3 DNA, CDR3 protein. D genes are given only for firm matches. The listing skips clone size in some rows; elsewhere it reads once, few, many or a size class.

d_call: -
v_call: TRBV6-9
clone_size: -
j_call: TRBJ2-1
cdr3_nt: TGTGCCAGCAGTTATCCGTACTTAACTAGCTTAATCAAGTTCTTC
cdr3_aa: CASSYPYLTSLIKFF

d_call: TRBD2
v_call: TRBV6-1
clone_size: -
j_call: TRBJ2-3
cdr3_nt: TGTGCCAGCAGTGAGTCACGGGGGAGGGGTTTGGCAGATACGCAGTATTTT
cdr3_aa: CASSESRGRGLADTQYF

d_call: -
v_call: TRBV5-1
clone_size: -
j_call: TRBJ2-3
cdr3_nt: TGCGCCAGCAGCAGGATCCGGGGGAACACAGATACGCAGTATTTT
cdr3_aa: CASSRIRGNTDTQYF

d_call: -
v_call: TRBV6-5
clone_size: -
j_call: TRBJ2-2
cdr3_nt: TGTGCCAGCAACAACAGGGCGAACACCGGGGAGCTGTTTTTT
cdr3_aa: CASNNRANTGELFF

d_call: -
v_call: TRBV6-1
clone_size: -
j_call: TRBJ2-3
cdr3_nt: TGTGCCAGCAGTTGGGGCCAGTTAGGCACAGATACGCAGTATTTT
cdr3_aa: CASSWGQLGTDTQYF

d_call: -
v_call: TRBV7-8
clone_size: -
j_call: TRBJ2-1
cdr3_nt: TGTGCCAGCAGCTTACGGGTTAGTGAGCAGTTCTTC
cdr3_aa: CASSLRVSEQFF

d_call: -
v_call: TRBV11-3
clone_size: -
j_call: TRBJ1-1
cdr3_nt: TGTGCCAGCAGCTTAGACGGACCTAACACTGAAGCTTTCTTT
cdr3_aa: CASSLDGPNTEAFF

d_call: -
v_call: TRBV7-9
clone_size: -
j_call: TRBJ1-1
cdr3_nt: TGTGCCAGCAGCTTAGGAGTCGGAGGGACTGAAGCTTTCTTT
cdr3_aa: CASSLGVGGTEAFF

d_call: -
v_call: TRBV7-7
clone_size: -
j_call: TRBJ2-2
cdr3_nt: TGTGCCAGCAGCCCGTCGGACTTCACCGGGGAGCTGTTTTTT
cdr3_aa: CASSPSDFTGELFF

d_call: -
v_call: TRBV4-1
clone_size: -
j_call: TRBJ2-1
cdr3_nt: TGCGCCAGCAGCCAAGAGGACTCATACAATGAGCAGTTCTTC
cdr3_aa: CASSQEDSYNEQFF

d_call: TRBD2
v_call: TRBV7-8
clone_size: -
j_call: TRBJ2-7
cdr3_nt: TGTGCCAGCAGCTCCGTTGGGAGGACTAGCGCTTTAAGCTCCTACGAACAGTACTTC
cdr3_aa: CASSSVGRTSALSSYEQYF

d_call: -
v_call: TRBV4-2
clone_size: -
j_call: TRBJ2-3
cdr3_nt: TGTGCCAGCAGCCAAGATTTGGTCCCAGAGAATACGCAGTATTTT
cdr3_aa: CASSQDLVPENTQYF

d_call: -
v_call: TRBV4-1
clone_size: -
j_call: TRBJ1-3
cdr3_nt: TGCGCCAGCAGCCAGGACGGCCTCTCTGGAAACACCATATATTTT
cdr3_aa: CASSQDGLSGNTIYF

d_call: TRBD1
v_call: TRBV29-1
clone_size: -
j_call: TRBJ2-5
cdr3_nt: TGCAGCGTTGAAGAGGGACAGGGAGGGGATTGGGAGACCCAGTACTTC
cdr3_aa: CSVEEGQGGDWETQYF

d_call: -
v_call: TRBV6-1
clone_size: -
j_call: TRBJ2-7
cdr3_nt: TGTGCCAGCAGTGACTATAACAGCCCCTACGAGCAGTACTTC
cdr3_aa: CASSDYNSPYEQYF

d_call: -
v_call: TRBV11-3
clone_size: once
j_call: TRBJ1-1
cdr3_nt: TGTGCCAGCAGCTTATTTAGTAGTGAAGCTTTCTTT
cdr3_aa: CASSLFSSEAFF